The present TCR beta chain was sequenced within a study of beta chain features in type 1 diabetes. Findings of the study overall: Any HLA-type effect on TCRB rearrangement remained unresolved here. Insertion counts at VDJ junctions were lower in type 1 diabetes patients, who also showed more deletions there. For Type 1 diabetes patients, all four CD4+ subsets carried TCRB CDR3s that were moderately but significantly shorter.

Staining for CD45RO/CCR7/CD25/CD127/CD95/CD27 allowed sorting of CD4+ naive, central memory, regulatory and stem cell-like memory cells. The entirety of the isolated RNA underwent reverse transcription, so expressed TCRB transcripts were sequenced. For naive, central memory and regulatory T cell samples, reads averaged roughly 3.5 million. Here immunoSEQ multiplex PCR was the method, and the copy in TCRdb shows in-frame clones only, minus some. Of 500,000 to 650,000 clones listed, 9.5% to 15% were seen once; the top ten hold more than 0.09%. To note about this clone: Its antigen is still unknown.

Germline lookup yields CDR1 LNHDA and CDR2 SQIVND (reference sequence). V lost 4 bases to trimming and J lost 10 bases, with 11 bases between them. The CDR3 sequence is 12 residues long. The TCR sequence derives from a man aged 30 to 39 with type 1 diabetes. The V gene is TRBV19, the J gene TRBJ2-1; D is perhaps TRBD1 (6 bases). The sequenced material came from naive CD4+ T cells from blood. The chain's CDR3 is CASSNGQLEQFF. CDR3 sequence (DNA): TGTGCCAGTAGTAACGGACAGCTAGAGCAGTTCTTC.